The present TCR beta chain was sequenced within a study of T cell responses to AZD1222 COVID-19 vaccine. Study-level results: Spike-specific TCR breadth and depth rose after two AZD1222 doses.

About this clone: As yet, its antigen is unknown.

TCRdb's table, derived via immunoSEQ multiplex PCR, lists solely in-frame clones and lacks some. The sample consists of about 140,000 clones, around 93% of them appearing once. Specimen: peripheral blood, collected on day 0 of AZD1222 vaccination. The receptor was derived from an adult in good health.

CDR3 amino acids: CASTRGDPEAFF. The CDR3 DNA sequence: TGTGCCAGCACCCGGGGGGACCCTGAAGCTTTCTTT. The chain uses TRBV12-3 or TRBV12-4 and TRBJ1-1; weak D call: TRBD1 (5 bases). V was shortened by 7 bases and J by 6 bases, with 12 bases between the two germline ends. The CDR3 contains 12 residues.